The rows below give T cell receptor beta chains drawn from one sample of a study of radiation and T cells in renal cell carcinoma. Assay: immunoSEQ multiplex PCR; the TCRdb copy retains only in-frame clones and omits some. The repertoire consists of around 140,000 clones, with 88% occurring once and the leading ten covering roughly 4%. Specimen: blood, collected from a patient whose treatment included radiotherapy and nephrectomy. The receptors derive from a woman between 65 and 79 years old with renal cell carcinoma. Each CDR3 is given with its conserved first and last residue. Each record gives: D gene, J gene, V gene, clone size, CDR3 protein, CDR3 DNA. D genes are given only for firm matches. Where a row states a size, it is once, few, many or the class of an expanded clone; other rows omit it.

D: NA
J: TRBJ1-2
V: TRBV27
size: NA
CDR3: CASSLKDSNYGYTF
DNA: TGTGCCAGCAGTCTCAAGGACAGTAACTATGGCTACACCTTC

D: TRBD1
J: TRBJ1-5
V: TRBV5-1
size: NA
CDR3: CASSFGTGGGNQPQHF
DNA: TGCGCCAGCAGCTTCGGGACAGGGGGCGGCAATCAGCCCCAGCATTTT

D: NA
J: TRBJ2-7
V: TRBV2
size: few
CDR3: CASRGGSSYEQYF
DNA: TGTGCCAGCAGGGGAGGCAGCTCCTACGAGCAGTACTTC

D: NA
J: TRBJ1-4
V: TRBV7-9
size: NA
CDR3: CASSSSFRGTNEKLFF
DNA: TGTGCCAGCAGCTCATCCTTCAGGGGAACTAATGAAAAACTGTTTTTT

D: NA
J: TRBJ1-4
V: TRBV5-1
size: NA
CDR3: CASSLGWGRNEKLFF
DNA: TGCGCCAGCAGCTTGGGTTGGGGGAGAAATGAAAAACTGTTTTTT

D: NA
J: TRBJ2-2
V: TRBV5-4
size: once
CDR3: CASGRQERTGELFF
DNA: TGTGCCAGCGGACGACAAGAGCGGACCGGGGAGCTGTTTTTT

D: NA
J: TRBJ1-4
V: TRBV28
size: NA
CDR3: CASTTQGPNEKLFF
DNA: TGTGCCAGCACCACGCAAGGCCCTAATGAAAAACTGTTTTTT

D: NA
J: TRBJ2-2
V: TRBV2
size: NA
CDR3: CATQGFHTGELFF
DNA: TGTGCCACTCAGGGGTTCCACACCGGGGAGCTGTTTTTT

D: NA
J: TRBJ1-2
V: TRBV4-2
size: NA
CDR3: CASSPIGGDYGYTF
DNA: TGTGCCAGCAGTCCAATAGGGGGGGACTATGGCTACACCTTC

D: NA
J: TRBJ2-3
V: TRBV2
size: NA
CDR3: CASSETFSTDTQYF
DNA: TGTGCCAGCAGTGAAACCTTCAGCACAGATACGCAGTATTTT

D: NA
J: TRBJ1-2
V: TRBV5-1
size: NA
CDR3: CASRQTGPNGYTF
DNA: TGCGCCAGCAGGCAGACGGGGCCGAATGGCTACACCTTC

D: NA
J: TRBJ2-1
V: TRBV7-2
size: once
CDR3: CASSFSRGVNEQFF
DNA: TGTGCCAGCAGCTTTAGCAGGGGGGTCAATGAGCAGTTCTTC

D: NA
J: TRBJ1-2
V: TRBV29-1
size: NA
CDR3: CSVEPREGYTF
DNA: TGCAGCGTTGAGCCGAGAGAGGGCTACACCTTC

D: NA
J: TRBJ1-1
V: TRBV6-6
size: NA
CDR3: CASIIRGGAFF
DNA: TGTGCCAGCATTATACGGGGGGGAGCTTTCTTT

D: NA
J: TRBJ1-2
V: TRBV25-1
size: once
CDR3: CASSDGGTLSNYGYTF
DNA: TGTGCCAGCAGTGATGGGGGGACACTTTCCAACTATGGCTACACCTTC

D: NA
J: TRBJ2-1
V: TRBV5-1
size: once
CDR3: CASSLVGLPADEQFF
DNA: TGCGCCAGCAGCTTGGTCGGACTTCCTGCGGATGAGCAGTTCTTC

D: NA
J: TRBJ1-2
V: TRBV6-6
size: NA
CDR3: CASSFGNNGYTF
DNA: TGTGCCAGCAGTTTCGGAAATAATGGCTACACCTTC

D: NA
J: TRBJ2-6
V: TRBV5-1
size: NA
CDR3: CASRRETGANVLTF
DNA: TGCGCCAGCAGGCGGGAAACTGGGGCCAACGTCCTGACTTTC

D: TRBD1
J: TRBJ1-3
V: TRBV7-2
size: NA
CDR3: CASSLADRVSGNTIYF
DNA: TGTGCCAGCAGCTTAGCGGACAGGGTGTCTGGAAACACCATATATTTT

D: NA
J: TRBJ1-1
V: TRBV15
size: NA
CDR3: CATSREQVNTEAFF
DNA: TGTGCCACCAGCAGAGAACAGGTGAACACTGAAGCTTTCTTT

D: NA
J: TRBJ1-1
V: TRBV5-1
size: NA
CDR3: CASREAQSANTEAFF
DNA: TGCGCCAGCAGGGAGGCCCAATCGGCGAACACTGAAGCTTTCTTT

D: NA
J: TRBJ1-2
V: TRBV4-2
size: NA
CDR3: CASSQDTGMENGYTF
DNA: TGTGCCAGCAGCCAGGATACAGGGATGGAAAATGGCTACACCTTC

D: TRBD2
J: TRBJ2-3
V: TRBV9
size: NA
CDR3: CASSAGTSGGRTDTQYF
DNA: TGTGCCAGCAGCGCCGGGACTAGCGGGGGCCGCACAGATACGCAGTATTTT

D: TRBD2
J: TRBJ2-1
V: TRBV11-2
size: NA
CDR3: CASSLAAGGRDEQFF
DNA: TGTGCCAGCAGCTTAGCAGCGGGGGGTCGCGATGAGCAGTTCTTC

D: NA
J: TRBJ1-1
V: TRBV30
size: NA
CDR3: CAWSSRGWTEAFF
DNA: TGTGCCTGGAGCTCCAGGGGATGGACTGAAGCTTTCTTT

D: NA
J: TRBJ2-7
V: TRBV28
size: NA
CDR3: CASSTPRRAGHEQYF
DNA: TGTGCCAGCAGTACACCCCGGAGAGCCGGCCACGAGCAGTACTTC

D: NA
J: TRBJ2-7
V: TRBV30
size: NA
CDR3: CAWSVGGTSYEQYF
DNA: TGTGCCTGGAGTGTAGGGGGGACCTCCTACGAGCAGTACTTC

D: NA
J: TRBJ1-5
V: TRBV7-7
size: few
CDR3: CASSQMTGQPQHF
DNA: TGTGCTAGCAGCCAGATGACAGGACAGCCCCAGCATTTT

D: NA
J: TRBJ2-7
V: TRBV5-1
size: NA
CDR3: CASSSPSYEQYF
DNA: TGCGCCAGCAGCTCTCCTAGCTACGAGCAGTACTTC

D: NA
J: TRBJ2-2
V: TRBV29-1
size: NA
CDR3: CSVENVGELFF
DNA: TGCAGCGTTGAAAACGTCGGGGAGCTGTTTTTT

D: NA
J: TRBJ1-2
V: TRBV28
size: NA
CDR3: CASSGTAANYGYTF
DNA: TGTGCCAGCAGCGGGACCGCCGCTAACTATGGCTACACCTTC

D: NA
J: TRBJ2-5
V: TRBV15
size: once
CDR3: CATSRAGTTSWETQYF
DNA: TGTGCCACCAGCAGAGCCGGGACCACTTCATGGGAGACCCAGTACTTC

D: TRBD1
J: TRBJ1-5
V: TRBV2
size: NA
CDR3: CASSDDREGSQPQHF
DNA: TGTGCCAGCAGTGATGACAGGGAGGGCTCTCAGCCCCAGCATTTT

D: TRBD1
J: TRBJ2-5
V: TRBV19
size: NA
CDR3: CASSTGTGSQTQYF
DNA: TGTGCCAGTAGTACCGGGACAGGGAGCCAGACCCAGTACTTC

D: TRBD2
J: TRBJ2-1
V: TRBV11-3
size: once
CDR3: CASSPGGASDEQFF
DNA: TGTGCCAGCAGCCCGGGGGGGGCCAGCGATGAGCAGTTCTTC

D: NA
J: TRBJ1-4
V: TRBV5-1
size: once
CDR3: CASSLRATNEKLFF
DNA: TGCGCCAGCAGCTTGCGTGCAACTAATGAAAAACTGTTTTTT

D: NA
J: TRBJ2-2
V: TRBV27
size: NA
CDR3: CASSLYASGELFF
DNA: TGTGCCAGCAGTTTATACGCGTCCGGGGAGCTGTTTTTT

D: NA
J: TRBJ2-5
V: TRBV11-1
size: NA
CDR3: CASSYGRGDQETQYF
DNA: TGTGCCAGCTCATACGGCCGGGGCGACCAAGAGACCCAGTACTTC

D: TRBD1
J: TRBJ1-5
V: TRBV11-2
size: NA
CDR3: CASSSDRSNQPQHF
DNA: TGTGCCAGCAGTTCGGACAGGAGCAATCAGCCCCAGCATTTT

D: NA
J: TRBJ1-1
V: TRBV28
size: NA
CDR3: CASSPSGMNTEAFF
DNA: TGTGCCAGCAGTCCGTCGGGAATGAACACTGAAGCTTTCTTT

D: NA
J: TRBJ1-2
V: TRBV7-2
size: NA
CDR3: CASSLEIFGYTF
DNA: TGTGCCAGCAGTTTGGAGATTTTTGGCTACACCTTC

D: NA
J: TRBJ1-1
V: TRBV28
size: NA
CDR3: CATGGAYTSEAFF
DNA: TGTGCCACCGGGGGGGCATATACCTCTGAAGCTTTCTTT

D: TRBD2
J: TRBJ2-2
V: TRBV11-2
size: NA
CDR3: CASSSLAGGLTGELFF
DNA: TGTGCCAGCAGCTCCCTAGCGGGGGGACTCACCGGGGAGCTGTTTTTT

D: TRBD2
J: TRBJ2-3
V: TRBV19
size: NA
CDR3: CASISGGGTDTQYF
DNA: TGTGCCAGTATATCGGGGGGAGGCACAGATACGCAGTATTTT

D: NA
J: TRBJ2-7
V: TRBV21-1
size: NA
CDR3: CASSKEGSSEQYF
DNA: TGTGCCAGCAGCAAAGAGGGATCGTCCGAGCAGTACTTC

D: NA
J: TRBJ1-2
V: TRBV7-2
size: NA
CDR3: CASSHSRGMPSGYTF
DNA: TGTGCCAGCAGCCACAGCCGGGGGATGCCCTCGGGCTACACCTTC

D: NA
J: TRBJ1-5
V: TRBV28
size: few
CDR3: CASSFQPQHF
DNA: TGTGCCAGCAGTTTCCAGCCCCAGCATTTT

D: NA
J: TRBJ1-6
V: TRBV2
size: NA
CDR3: CASSVGERGYNSPLHF
DNA: TGTGCCAGCAGTGTAGGGGAGAGGGGATATAATTCACCCCTCCACTTT

D: NA
J: TRBJ1-1
V: TRBV10-3
size: NA
CDR3: CAIKDSAEAFF
DNA: TGTGCCATTAAGGACAGCGCTGAAGCTTTCTTT

D: NA
J: TRBJ2-5
V: TRBV5-1
size: NA
CDR3: CASSLKGTETQYF
DNA: TGCGCCAGCAGCTTGAAGGGGACAGAGACCCAGTACTTC

D: NA
J: TRBJ2-1
V: TRBV15
size: NA
CDR3: CATSNGISYNEQFF
DNA: TGTGCCACCAGCAACGGAATCTCCTACAATGAGCAGTTCTTC

D: TRBD2
J: TRBJ2-7
V: TRBV6-5
size: once
CDR3: CASRKGGGAYEQYF
DNA: TGTGCCAGCAGGAAGGGCGGGGGTGCCTACGAGCAGTACTTC

D: NA
J: TRBJ1-2
V: TRBV7-2
size: NA
CDR3: CASSLVAGAIFYGYTF
DNA: TGTGCCAGCAGCTTAGTGGCAGGGGCGATCTTCTATGGCTACACCTTC

D: NA
J: TRBJ2-7
V: TRBV5-4
size: once
CDR3: CASSGPGASYEQYF
DNA: TGTGCCAGCAGCGGGCCGGGAGCTTCCTACGAGCAGTACTTC

D: NA
J: TRBJ1-1
V: TRBV5-1
size: few
CDR3: CASSIRAMNTEAFF
DNA: TGCGCCAGCAGCATCAGGGCCATGAACACTGAAGCTTTCTTT

D: NA
J: TRBJ1-2
V: TRBV6-5
size: NA
CDR3: CASIPGGTYGYTF
DNA: TGTGCCAGCATCCCGGGAGGGACCTATGGCTACACCTTC

D: NA
J: TRBJ1-3
V: TRBV7-2
size: NA
CDR3: CASSLRQSSGNTIYF
DNA: TGTGCCAGCAGCTTACGACAGTCCTCTGGAAACACCATATATTTT

D: NA
J: TRBJ2-1
V: TRBV6-1
size: NA
CDR3: CASRQTGTGNEQFF
DNA: TGTGCCAGCAGGCAAACCGGGACTGGAAATGAGCAGTTCTTC